The 9 T cell receptor beta chains reported below all come from one sample, sequenced in a study of blood T cell repertoires in COVID-19. Generated by immunoSEQ multiplex PCR, the TCRdb table keeps only in-frame clones and is missing some. The sample yields some 110,000 clones, around 90% seen once. Sequencing was carried out using peripheral blood. The receptors shown here come from a man in his forties or fifties with COVID-19, enrolled during active disease.

The J gene is TRBJ1-2, the V gene TRBV5-6; D is possibly TRBD1 (6 bases). Germline V gene data show CDR1 as SGHDT and CDR2 as YYEEEE. This CDR3 is 18 amino acids long. V lost 7 bases, J lost 1 base, and 26 bases lay in between. The CDR3 loop reads CASGSLLQEGVLNYGYTF. The DNA of the CDR3 is TGTGCCAGCGGTTCCCTTTTGCAAGAGGGGGTACTTAACTATGGCTACACCTTC.

V and J are TRBV18 and TRBJ1-6, with a possible D match to TRBD1 (5 bases). Germline V gene data show CDR1 as KGHSH and CDR2 as LQKENI. The CDR3 has 17 residues. V lost 0 bases and J 7 bases, leaving 16 bases between the germline ends. Here the CDR3 DNA reads TGTGCCAGCTCACCACCGTCGAGCGGGGCCCTCAATTCACCCCTCCACTTT. Translated: CASSPPSSGALNSPLHF.

The chain links TRBV19 to TRBJ2-7; 7 bases align to TRBD1. This CDR3 has 16 amino acids. The germline CDR1 and CDR2 sequences are LNHDA and SQIVND (reference sequence). V dropped 6 bases and J dropped 3; count of bases not matched to a gene: 14. The CDR3 bases are TGTGCCAGTAGCCCATCCGGTAGGGGGACAGTCTACGAGCAGTACTTC. This sequence encodes CASSPSGRGTVYEQYF. The entire variable domain, with the rest obtained from reference TRBV19 and TRBJ2-7, is as follows: DGGITQSPKYLFRKEGQNVTLSCEQNLNHDAMYWYRQDPGQGLRLIYYSQIVNDFQKGDIAEGYSVSREKKESFPLTVTSAQKNPTAFYLCASSPSGRGTVYEQYFGPGTRLTVT.

The rearrangement uses TRBV19 and TRBJ2-1; 10 bases are a match to TRBD1. This CDR3 comprises 18 residues. Germline V lookup: CDR1 LNHDA, CDR2 SQIVND (reference sequence). The V segment lost 10 bases and the J segment 6 bases; nucleotides outside the gene matches: 21. The CDR3 DNA follows: TGTGCCAATGGCCCTCTCACTCGCGGGACAGGGGTAAGCAATGAGCAGTTCTTC. The encoded protein is CANGPLTRGTGVSNEQFF.

The chain uses TRBV3-1 (or the pseudogene TRBV3-2) and TRBJ2-1; 15 positions match TRBD2. This CDR3 is 19 amino acids long. J lost 3 bases, V lost 4 bases, and 10 bases had no gene match. Germline CDR1 and CDR2: LGHDT and YNNKEL (reference sequence). Here the CDR3 DNA reads TGTGCCAGCAGCCCTCCCGGGACTAGCGGGAGGTTAAACTACAATGAGCAGTTCTTC. The encoded protein is CASSPPGTSGRLNYNEQFF.

The chain recombines TRBV3-1 (or the pseudogene TRBV3-2) with TRBJ2-5; TRBD2 is a possible D gene (6 bases). CDR3 length equals 15 residues. Trimming pared 1 base from V and 0 bases from J, leaving 9 bases between. Germline CDR1 is LGHDT and CDR2 is YNNKEL (reference sequence). This CDR3 reads CASSQGGRYQETQYF. The CDR3, as DNA: TGTGCCAGCAGCCAAGGGGGGAGGTACCAAGAGACCCAGTACTTC.

This clone was seen only once. This chain connects TRBV10-3 to TRBJ2-2, with 8 bases matching TRBD2. The germline CDR1 and CDR2 sequences are ENHRY and SYGVKD. V was pared by 7 bases and J by 3 bases, with 7 bases of the junction left unmatched. The CDR3 totals 15 residues. DNA for the CDR3: TGTGCCATCAAAGCGGGAGCAGGAGACACCGGGGAGCTGTTTTTT. Its protein is CAIKAGAGDTGELFF.

This chain uses TRBV19 with TRBJ2-2, with 10 bases fitting TRBD1. V gave up 3 bases and J gave up 4 bases; unmatched junction bases: 11. Germline V lookup: CDR1 LNHDA, CDR2 SQIVND (reference sequence). This CDR3 contains 18 residues. Here the CDR3 reads CASSIRATGTGVTGELFF. The CDR3, as DNA: TGTGCCAGTAGTATCAGAGCTACCGGGACAGGGGTCACCGGGGAGCTGTTTTTT.

The chain joins TRBV6-6 to TRBJ2-5; TRBD1 matches at 9 bases. The CDR3 sequence is 16 residues long. J was trimmed by 2 bases and V by 2 bases; bases with no gene match: 6. Germline CDR1 MNHNY, CDR2 SVGAGI (reference sequence). CDR3 amino acids: CASSYPSGTGQETQYF. Written as DNA, the CDR3 is TGTGCCAGCAGTTACCCCTCCGGGACAGGGCAAGAGACCCAGTACTTC.